This T cell receptor beta chain comes out of a study of regulatory T cells in long-lasting Graves disease. As to time point: persistent/refractory GD, antithyroid drugs over 5 years with positive TRAb. The authors made the TCR library using RNA they extracted from PBMCs. Germline CDR1 is LGHNA and CDR2 is YSLEER. Trimming left V 1 base short and J 6 bases short, with 15 bases between. The length of the CDR3 is 15 residues. Library construction for TCR beta used iRepertoire HTBI primers and Arm-PCR of CDR3 regions. TCRdb independently ran MiXCR on the multiplex PCR reads; one entry per CDR3 protein. The sample holds roughly 450,000 distinct CDR3 sequences, about 20% seen once.

The chain has TRBV4-3 and TRBJ1-1; D is undetermined. The TCR was taken from a female donor with Graves disease. Sequencing was performed on peripheral blood mononuclear cells (PBMCs), taken when the disease was refractory, from a patient treated with antithyroid drugs. The CDR3 is CASSQGGRLGSEAFF. As DNA, the CDR3 is TGCGCCAGCAGCCAAGGAGGCAGGTTGGGCTCTGAAGCTTTCTTT.